The 12 T cell receptor beta chains below come from one sample, sequenced in a study of cytomegalovirus exposure and HLA in healthy donors (dated by TCRdb to between 2016 and 2019). Library preparation was by the immunoSEQ multiplex PCR assay. For the multiplex PCR, a mixture combining 60 forward primers for TCR Vbeta segments and 13 reverse primers for TCR Jbeta segments was used. TCRdb retrieved this table from immuneACCESS and kept in-frame rearrangements only. Not all clones are present; in checked studies, unresolved V genes account for under half, and no reason is known for the remainder. Across this sample there are about 180,000 clones, with about three quarters seen only once. Roughly 5.8% of the sample is taken by the ten largest. Sequencing was carried out using PBMCs. Receptors originate from a man in his forties in good health and CMV-seropositive.

The rearrangement uses TRBV5-1 and TRBJ2-2; TRBD1 might be the D (6 bases). Germline V gene lookup returns CDR1 SGHRS and CDR2 YFSETQ. CDR3 length: 15 amino acids. The V and J ends lost 4 bases and 6 bases respectively, with 16 bases between them. CDR3 region: CASSVQFTGSGELFF. The CDR3 region has the DNA TGCGCCAGCAGCGTCCAATTCACAGGGTCCGGGGAGCTGTTTTTT.

The chain carries TRBV4-2 and TRBJ2-7, with unresolved D. This CDR3 region has 14 residues. V was cut by 0 bases and J by 1 base, with 7 bases left in between. Germline assignment: CDR1 LGHNA and CDR2 YNFKEQ. This chain's CDR3 is CASSQDVSSYEQYF. The CDR3 nucleotides read TGTGCCAGCAGCCAAGACGTGAGTTCCTACGAGCAGTACTTC.

Points on this clone: Germline and junction disagree at one end, which may indicate a read error. The CDR3 DNA reads TGCAGCGTTGAAGGGGGGGGGTCGGCCTTC. Translation gives CSVEGGGSAF. The J gene is TRBJ1-2, the V gene TRBV29-1, with D possibly TRBD1 on 5 matching bases. CDR1 SQVTM and CDR2 ANQGSEA come from the germline V gene. The CDR3 consists of 10 residues.

This chain uses TRBV27 with TRBJ2-2; 11 nucleotides align to TRBD2. The V gene end was trimmed by 4 bases and the J gene end by 8 bases; junction bases not matched to a gene: 9. The CDR3 is made up of 16 amino acids. Germline CDR1 reads MNHEY; CDR2 reads SMNVEV (reference sequence). The CDR3 region has the DNA TGTGCCAGCAGTTCCTTAGCGGGAGGGCCCTCGGGGGAGCTGTTTTTT. Its protein is CASSSLAGGPSGELFF.

The chain employs TRBV10-2 and TRBJ2-6; D ambiguous. The CDR3 length is 14 residues. Germline loops: CDR1 WSHSY, CDR2 SAAADI. Trimming shortened V by 3 bases and J by 0 bases, and 3 bases separated the two germline ends. The chain's CDR3 is CASSDLSGANVLTF. The CDR3 coding sequence is TGCGCCAGCAGTGACCTCTCTGGGGCCAACGTCCTGACTTTC.

A few counts support this clone. The chain is built from TRBV11-2 and TRBJ2-3; unclear D gene. Per the germline V gene, CDR1 is SGHAT and CDR2 is FQNNGV. The CDR3 contains 15 residues. The V end lost 2 bases, the J end lost 0 bases, and 9 bases lay between the germline ends. The CDR3 reads CASSLFDQSTDTQYF. The CDR3 bases are TGTGCCAGCAGCTTATTTGATCAGAGCACAGATACGCAGTATTTT.

V and J are TRBV6-1 and TRBJ2-7; tentative D call: TRBD1 (5 bases). Germline V CDR1 and CDR2: MNHNS, SASEGT. Trimming left V 3 bases short and J 4 bases short, with 16 bases between. This CDR3 spans 15 amino acids. The DNA of the CDR3 is TGTGCCAGCAGTGAGGGCCAGGGAAGAGTGTACGAGCAGTACTTC. Encoded protein: CASSEGQGRVYEQYF.

This chain connects TRBV19 to TRBJ2-7, with TRBD2 matching 7 bases. CDR1 is LNHDA and CDR2 is SQIVND in the germline V gene (reference sequence). V was pared by 6 bases and J by 6 bases, with 17 bases of the junction left unmatched. The CDR3 sequence is 16 residues long. CDR3 sequence (DNA): TGTGCCAGTAGGAGGACACCGACTAGCTCTGGGGGCGAGCAGTACTTC. It yields the protein CASRRTPTSSGGEQYF.

The rearrangement joins TRBV5-1 to TRBJ2-3; D remains unclear. Trimming left V 2 bases short and J 3 bases short, with 10 bases between. CDR1 is SGHRS, CDR2 YFSETQ, per germline. CDR3 length: 14 amino acids. CDR3 sequence reads: CASSFSRSTDTQYF. As DNA, the CDR3 is TGCGCCAGCAGCTTCTCTAGATCAACAGATACGCAGTATTTT.

The chain couples TRBV9 to TRBJ1-2, with unresolved D. The length of the CDR3 is 15 residues. Germline CDR1 and CDR2: SGDLS and YYNGEE. V lost 4 bases, J lost 4 bases, and 17 bases lay in between. CDR3 sequence: CASSKFWASAYGYTF. The CDR3 nucleotides read TGTGCCAGCAGCAAATTTTGGGCCTCGGCCTATGGCTACACCTTC.

The V call is TRBV29-1, the J call TRBJ2-1; 13 bases are shared with TRBD2. There are 13 residues in the CDR3. Germline V CDR1 and CDR2: SQVTM, ANQGSEA. V lost 7 bases, J lost 4 bases, and 1 base stayed unmatched. DNA for the CDR3: TGCAGCGGGGGACTAGCGGGGTACAATGAGCAGTTCTTC. Amino acids: CSGGLAGYNEQFF.

Details on this clone: At one of its ends the junction is not consistent with the germline gene, which may arise from a read error. This chain uses TRBV30 with TRBJ2-6; tentatively, D is TRBD1 (6 bases). This CDR3 has 15 residues. Germline V gene sequence: CDR1 GTSNPN, CDR2 SVGIG (reference sequence). In DNA form, the CDR3 reads TGTGCCTGGATACAGGGCGGAGCCGGGGCCAACGGCCTGACTTTC. Its translation is CAWIQGGAGANGLTF.